The present T cell receptor beta chain was sequenced within a study of control samples from healthy donors and cancer patients. The protocol was immunoSEQ multiplex PCR, while the TCRdb copy is restricted to in-frame clones and leaves out a portion. The sample shows 150,000 to 190,000 clones, more than 85% of them seen only once. The CDR3 extends over 15 amino acids. From germline, CDR1 is SGHRS and CDR2 YFSETQ. Trimming left V 0 bases short and J 5 bases short, with 11 bases between. The rearrangement links TRBV5-1 to TRBJ1-4; no clear D. The sequencing input was blood. The sequence came from a man aged 50 or older in good health. CDR3 in amino acids: CASSLDSSVNEKLFF. CDR3 DNA sequence: TGCGCCAGCAGCTTGGATTCCAGTGTCAATGAAAAACTGTTTTTT. The full variable domain, completed using reference TRBV5-1 and TRBJ1-4, is KAGVTQTPRYLIKTRGQQVTLSCSPISGHRSVSWYQQTPGQGLQFLFEYFSETQRNKGNFPGRFSGRQFSNSRSEMNVSTLELGDSALYLCASSLDSSVNEKLFFGSGTQLSVL.